This T cell receptor beta chain came from a study of T cell repertoires in cytomegalovirus infection. About this clonotype: Its antigen remains unknown.

TCRdb re-called the reads through MiXCR, storing one row per CDR3 protein. Of approximately 74,000 distinct CDR3 sequences listed, about 40% are singletons. J was trimmed by 5 bases and V by 6 bases; bases with no gene match: 6. Looked up from germline, CDR1 is MNHGY and CDR2 is SAAAGT. The length of the CDR3 is 13 residues. This receptor was taken from a human donor in good health (CMV status not recorded). Some clones in this sample may be carry-over from other donors' samples. The sample was CD8+ T cells from cultured PBMCs, taken from culture after CMV antigen stimulation. This chain joins TRBV6-8 and TRBJ1-1, with 7 bases lining up with TRBD1. The DNA for the CDR3 is TGTGCCAGCAGGCTCCAGGGGGAAACTGAAGCTTTCTTT. Its translation: CASRLQGETEAFF.